The source of this TCR beta chain is a study of blood T cell repertoires in COVID-19. Study summary: Acute and convalescent COVID-19 specimens originated in the United States, Italy and Spain. The cDNA or gDNA used as material had been derived from T cells, B-cell-depleted T cells, or PBMCs.

In the original workflow: Scientists estimated how many nucleated cells there were by amplifying reference gene primers. Here immunoSEQ multiplex PCR was the method, and the copy in TCRdb shows in-frame clones only, minus some. For V, J and clone size, that table is used; D and trimming come from the DNA. The sample records about 270,000 clones, about nine tenths being singletons. Germline CDR1 is ENHRY and CDR2 is SYGVKD. Trimming took off 8 bases at V and 6 bases at J, with 11 bases between the two ends. The CDR3 covers 12 residues. Sequencing used peripheral blood. This rearrangement joins TRBV10-3 to TRBJ1-5, with D tentatively TRBD1 (5 bases). This receptor was obtained from a man between 40 and 49 years old with active or convalescent COVID-19. Written as DNA, the CDR3 is TGTGCCATCTCCAACGGGGGTCAGCCCCAGCATTTT. This encodes CAISNGGQPQHF.